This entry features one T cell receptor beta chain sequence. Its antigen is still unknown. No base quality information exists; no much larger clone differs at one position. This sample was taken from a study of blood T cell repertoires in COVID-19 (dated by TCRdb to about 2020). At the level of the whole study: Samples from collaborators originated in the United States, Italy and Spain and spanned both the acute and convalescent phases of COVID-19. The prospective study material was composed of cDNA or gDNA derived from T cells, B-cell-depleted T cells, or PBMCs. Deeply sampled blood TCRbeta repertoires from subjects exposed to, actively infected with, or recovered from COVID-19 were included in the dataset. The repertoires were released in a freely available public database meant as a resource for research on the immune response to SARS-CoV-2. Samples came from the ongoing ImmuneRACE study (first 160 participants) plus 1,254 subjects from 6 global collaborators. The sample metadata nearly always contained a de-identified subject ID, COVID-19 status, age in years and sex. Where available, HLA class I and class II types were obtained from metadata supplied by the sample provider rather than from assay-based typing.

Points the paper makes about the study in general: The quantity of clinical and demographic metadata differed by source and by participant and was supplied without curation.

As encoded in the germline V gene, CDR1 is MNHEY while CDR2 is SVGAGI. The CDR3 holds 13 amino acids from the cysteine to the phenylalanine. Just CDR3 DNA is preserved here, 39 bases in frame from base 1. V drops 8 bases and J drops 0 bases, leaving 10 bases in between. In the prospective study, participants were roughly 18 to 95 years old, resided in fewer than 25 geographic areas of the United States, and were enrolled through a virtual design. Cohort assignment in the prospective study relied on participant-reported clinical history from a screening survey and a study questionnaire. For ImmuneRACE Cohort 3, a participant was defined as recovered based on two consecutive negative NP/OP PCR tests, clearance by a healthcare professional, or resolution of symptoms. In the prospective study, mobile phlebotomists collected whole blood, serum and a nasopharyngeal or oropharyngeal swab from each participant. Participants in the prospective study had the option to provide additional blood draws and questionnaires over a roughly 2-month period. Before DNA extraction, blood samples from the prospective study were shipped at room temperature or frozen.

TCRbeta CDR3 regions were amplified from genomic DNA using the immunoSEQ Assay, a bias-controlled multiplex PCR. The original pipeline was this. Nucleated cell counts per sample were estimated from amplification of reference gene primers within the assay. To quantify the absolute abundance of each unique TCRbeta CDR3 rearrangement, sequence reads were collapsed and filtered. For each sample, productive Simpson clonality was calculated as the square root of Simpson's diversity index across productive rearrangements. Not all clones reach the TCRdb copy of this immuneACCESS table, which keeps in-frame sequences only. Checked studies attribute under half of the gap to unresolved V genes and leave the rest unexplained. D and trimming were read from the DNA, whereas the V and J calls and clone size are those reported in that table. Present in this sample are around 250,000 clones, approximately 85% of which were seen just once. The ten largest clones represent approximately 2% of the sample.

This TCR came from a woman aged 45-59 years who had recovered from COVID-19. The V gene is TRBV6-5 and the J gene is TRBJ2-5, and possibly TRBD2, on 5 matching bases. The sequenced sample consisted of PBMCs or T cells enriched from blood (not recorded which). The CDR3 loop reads CASGGQNQETQYF. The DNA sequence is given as TGTGCCAGCGGCGGGCAGAACCAAGAGACCCAGTACTTC.